The 16 T cell receptor beta chains presented below share a single source sample, sequenced in a study of OX40 agonist ivuxolimab in advanced cancers. Libraries were prepared by immunoSEQ multiplex PCR; TCRdb keeps only in-frame clonotypes and omits some of them. The table shows around 48,000 clones, with 60% to 80% occurring only once. The sequencing here drew on CD4+ or CD8+ T cells sorted from blood, taken in a trial of the OX40 agonist ivuxolimab. The receptors were gathered from an adult with an advanced solid tumor such as melanoma, head and neck, liver or kidney cancer.

The gene calls are TRBV28 and TRBJ1-2, with a tentative D call TRBD1 (5 bases). The CDR3 is 14 residues long. Germline-derived CDR1 and CDR2 are MDHEN and SYDVKM. The V and J ends lost 8 bases and 0 bases respectively, with 13 bases between them. The CDR3 DNA follows: TGTGCCAGCTCCTCCCCGACAGCTAACTATGGCTACACCTTC. This codes for CASSSPTANYGYTF.

This sequence joins TRBV6-5 and TRBJ2-1; D uncertain. Germline V CDR1 and CDR2: MNHEY, SVGAGI. The CDR3 covers 13 residues. The V and J ends lost 5 bases and 7 bases respectively, with 12 bases between them. The DNA for the CDR3 is TGTGCCAGCAGTCAGCTAGGAGTTAATGAGCAGTTCTTC. Translating it yields CASSQLGVNEQFF.

The rearrangement uses TRBV2 and TRBJ2-1, with 8 bases lining up with TRBD2. CDR1 and CDR2 (germline): SNHLY, FYNNEI. CDR3 size: 19 residues. After removal of 3 bases from V and 0 bases from J, the junction contained 13 bases not matched to a gene. CDR3 DNA sequence: TGTGCCAGCAGTGAGGGACTAGGACGTGCCATTAGCTCCTACAATGAGCAGTTCTTC. Translated, it gives CASSEGLGRAISSYNEQFF.

This clone was observed once. The V gene is TRBV28, the J gene TRBJ2-2, with D unresolved. The germline V and J ends were trimmed by 5 bases and 9 bases, with 10 bases remaining between them. The CDR3 has 12 amino acids. CDR1 and CDR2 from the germline V gene are MDHEN and SYDVKM. CDR3 DNA sequence: TGTGCCAGCAGTCCAAATCCTCGGGAGCTGTTTTTT. This codes for CASSPNPRELFF.

The V call is TRBV10-3, the J call TRBJ1-1; the D gene is possibly TRBD1 (6 bases). Trimming took 6 bases from V and 4 from J, leaving 15 bases between them. The CDR3 loop spans 14 amino acids. Germline V CDR1 and CDR2: ENHRY, SYGVKD. The CDR3 DNA sequence: TGTGCCATCAGAGCCACCTCCAGGGGCACTGAAGCTTTCTTT. Translating gives CAIRATSRGTEAFF.

Regarding this clone: The same CDR3 can be traced to other DNA sequences in this sample. The chain carries TRBV5-1 and TRBJ1-1; 9 positions agree with TRBD1. Germline CDR1 is SGHRS and CDR2 is YFSETQ. Trimming at V came to 3 bases and at J to 4 bases, leaving 7 bases not matched to a gene. The CDR3 is 15 amino acids. Here the CDR3 DNA reads TGCGCCAGCAGCTGGGGACAGGGACTTTCCACTGAAGCTTTCTTT. Amino acids: CASSWGQGLSTEAFF.

The sample holds a few counts of this clone. Written as DNA, the CDR3 is TGTGCCAGTAGTAACAACAGGGGAGATACGCAGTATTTT. The encoded protein is CASSNNRGDTQYF. This chain joins TRBV19 and TRBJ2-3; 7 nucleotides line up with TRBD1. Trimming took 4 bases from V and 5 from J; bases not matched to a gene: 3. From germline, CDR1 is LNHDA and CDR2 SQIVND (reference sequence). The CDR3 runs 13 residues.

J is TRBJ2-7 and V is TRBV7-3, with TRBD2 identical over 9 bases. Trimming took 0 bases from V and 6 from J; bases not matched to a gene: 9. The germline CDR1 and CDR2 sequences are SGHTA and FQGTGA. This CDR3 contains 16 residues. CDR3 DNA: TGTGCCAGCAGCTTAACTAGCGGGAGTCACTCCCCCGAGCAGTACTTC. Residues: CASSLTSGSHSPEQYF.

The chain combines TRBV9 with TRBJ2-1; 8 bases are shared with TRBD2. Germline V gene sequence: CDR1 SGDLS, CDR2 YYNGEE. The V gene end was trimmed by 0 bases and the J gene end by 13 bases; junction bases not matched to a gene: 12. This CDR3 has 15 residues. CDR3 protein: CASSVGRGDLMRQFF. CDR3 in DNA: TGTGCCAGCAGCGTAGGGCGGGGGGACCTGATGCGACAGTTCTTC.

This clone appeared once. CDR3 sequence: CASSLALWETQYF. The CDR3 DNA is TGTGCCAGCAGCTTGGCCTTGTGGGAGACCCAGTACTTC. The gene calls are TRBV5-4 and TRBJ2-5; D gene unclear. The CDR3 runs 13 residues. From germline, CDR1 is SGHNT and CDR2 YYREEE (reference sequence). V dropped 0 bases and J dropped 5 bases, with 8 bases sitting between them.

This clone has only a few counts. This sequence joins TRBV6-6 and TRBJ2-1, with D hard to call. There are 13 residues in the CDR3. Trimming took off 5 bases at V and 7 bases at J, with 12 bases between the two ends. Germline CDR1 and CDR2: MNHNY and SVGAGI (reference sequence). The CDR3 is CASSLLPRNEQFF. CDR3 DNA sequence: TGTGCCAGCAGTCTTCTGCCCAGGAATGAGCAGTTCTTC.

The chain employs TRBV7-9 and TRBJ2-7; D remains ambiguous. There are 13 residues in the CDR3. Trimming cost V 6 bases and J 0 bases, with 9 bases left between them. Germline V CDR1 and CDR2: SEHNR, FQNEAQ (reference sequence). The CDR3 DNA reads as TGTGCCAGCAGAAAGGACGGCTCCTACGAGCAGTACTTC. Encoded protein: CASRKDGSYEQYF. The entire variable domain, with the rest obtained from reference TRBV7-9 and TRBJ2-7, is as follows: DTGVSQNPRHKITKRGQNVTFRCDPISEHNRLYWYRQTLGQGPEFLTYFQNEAQLEKSRLLSDRFSAERPKGSFSTLEIQRTEQGDSAMYLCASRKDGSYEQYFGPGTRLTVT.

The chain joins TRBV5-6 to TRBJ1-2, with 9 bases lining up with TRBD1. With V trimmed by 1 base and J by 1 base, 2 bases remained unmatched. Germline V lookup: CDR1 SGHDT, CDR2 YYEEEE. The CDR3 sequence is 15 residues long. Here the CDR3 DNA reads TGTGCCAGCAGCTTGCTGGGACAGGGTAACTATGGCTACACCTTC. Protein sequence: CASSLLGQGNYGYTF.

This chain uses TRBV5-1 with TRBJ2-7; the match to TRBD1 covers 7 bases. Germline V CDR1 and CDR2: SGHRS, YFSETQ. V shed 2 bases, J shed 5 bases, and the junction held 7 bases outside the gene matches. This CDR3 comprises 14 residues. Here the CDR3 reads CASSFPGQRNEQYF. As DNA, the CDR3 is TGCGCCAGCAGCTTCCCGGGACAGCGTAACGAGCAGTACTTC.

CDR3: CASSPYGGGSGYTF. For the CDR3, the DNA is TGTGCCAGCAGCCCTTATGGGGGGGGCAGTGGCTACACCTTC. The genes are TRBV5-5 and TRBJ1-2; D might be TRBD1 (6 bases). The CDR3 sequence is 14 residues long. Germline assignment: CDR1 SGHKS and CDR2 YYEKEE (reference sequence). The V and J ends lost 4 bases and 7 bases respectively, with 17 bases between them.

The rearrangement joins TRBV7-3 to TRBJ2-7, with D perhaps TRBD2 (7 bases). This CDR3 region has 15 residues. Trimming cost V 5 bases and J 2 bases, with 16 bases left between them. Germline V gene lookup returns CDR1 SGHTA and CDR2 FQGTGA. CDR3 residues: CASSTWGGDAYEQYF. CDR3 coding DNA: TGTGCCAGCAGCACCTGGGGGGGCGACGCCTACGAGCAGTACTTC. The entire variable domain, with the rest obtained from reference TRBV7-3 and TRBJ2-7, is as follows: GAGVSQTPSNKVTEKGKYVELRCDPISGHTALYWYRQSLGQGPEFLIYFQGTGAADDSGLPNDRFFAVRPEGSVSTLKIQRTERGDSAVYLCASSTWGGDAYEQYFGPGTRLTVT.